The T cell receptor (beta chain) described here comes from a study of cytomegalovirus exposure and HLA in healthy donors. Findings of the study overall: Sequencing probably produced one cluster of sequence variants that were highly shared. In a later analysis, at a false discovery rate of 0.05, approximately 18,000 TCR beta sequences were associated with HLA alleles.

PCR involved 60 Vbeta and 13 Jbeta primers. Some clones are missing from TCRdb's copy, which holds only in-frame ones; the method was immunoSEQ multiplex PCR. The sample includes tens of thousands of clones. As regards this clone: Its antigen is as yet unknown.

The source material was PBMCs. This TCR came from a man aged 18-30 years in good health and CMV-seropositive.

In DNA, the CDR3 is TGTGCCAGCAGTGGCGGAGAAGACTATGGCTACACCTTC. This codes for CASSGGEDYGYTF. The genes are TRBV2 and TRBJ1-2; D ambiguous. The germline gives CDR1 SNHLY, CDR2 FYNNEI. The germline V and J ends were trimmed by 4 bases and 3 bases, with 9 bases remaining between them. The CDR3 consists of 13 residues.